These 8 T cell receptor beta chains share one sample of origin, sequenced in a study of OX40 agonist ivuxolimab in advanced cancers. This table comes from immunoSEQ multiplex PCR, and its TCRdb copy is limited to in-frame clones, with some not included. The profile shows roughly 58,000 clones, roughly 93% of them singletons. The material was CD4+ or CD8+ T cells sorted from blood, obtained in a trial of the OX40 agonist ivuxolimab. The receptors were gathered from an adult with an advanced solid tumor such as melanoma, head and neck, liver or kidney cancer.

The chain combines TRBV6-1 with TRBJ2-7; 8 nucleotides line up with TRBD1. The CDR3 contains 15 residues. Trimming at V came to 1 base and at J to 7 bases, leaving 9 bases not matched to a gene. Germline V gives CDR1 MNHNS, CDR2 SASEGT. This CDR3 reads CASSEDLQGAWEQYF. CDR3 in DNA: TGTGCCAGCAGTGAAGATCTTCAGGGGGCTTGGGAGCAGTACTTC.

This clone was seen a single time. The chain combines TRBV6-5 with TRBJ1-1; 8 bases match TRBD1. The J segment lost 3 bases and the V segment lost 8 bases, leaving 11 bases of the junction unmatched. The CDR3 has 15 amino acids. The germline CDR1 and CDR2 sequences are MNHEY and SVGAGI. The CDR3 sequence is CASRLGQGAYTEAFF. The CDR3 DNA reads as TGTGCCAGCCGGCTCGGGCAGGGGGCTTACACTGAAGCTTTCTTT.

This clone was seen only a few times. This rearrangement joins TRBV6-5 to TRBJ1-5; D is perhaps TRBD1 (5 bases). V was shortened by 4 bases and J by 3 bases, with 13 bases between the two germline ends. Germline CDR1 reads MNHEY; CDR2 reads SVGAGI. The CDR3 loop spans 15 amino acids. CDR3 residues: CASSSLGTPNQPQHF. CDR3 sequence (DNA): TGTGCCAGCAGTTCCCTTGGGACTCCCAATCAGCCCCAGCATTTT.

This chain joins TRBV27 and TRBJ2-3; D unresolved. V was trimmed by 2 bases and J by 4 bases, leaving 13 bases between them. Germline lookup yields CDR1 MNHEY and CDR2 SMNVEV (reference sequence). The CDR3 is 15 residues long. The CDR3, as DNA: TGTGCCAGCAGTTTAAGGCCCCCCGGGCCAGATACGCAGTATTTT. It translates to CASSLRPPGPDTQYF.

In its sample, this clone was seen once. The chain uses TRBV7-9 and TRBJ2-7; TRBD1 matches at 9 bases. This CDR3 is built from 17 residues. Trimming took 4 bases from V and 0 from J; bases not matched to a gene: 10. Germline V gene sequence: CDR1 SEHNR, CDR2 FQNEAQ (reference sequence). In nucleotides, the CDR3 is TGTGCCAGCAGCTCCGCAATAGGGACAGGGAGCTCCTACGAGCAGTACTTC. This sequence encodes CASSSAIGTGSSYEQYF.

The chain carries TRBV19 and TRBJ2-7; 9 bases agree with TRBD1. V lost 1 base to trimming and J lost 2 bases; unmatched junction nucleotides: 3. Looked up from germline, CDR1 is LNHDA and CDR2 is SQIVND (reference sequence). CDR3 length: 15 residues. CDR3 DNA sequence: TGTGCCAGTAGTATAGGGACAGGGGTCACCTACGAGCAGTACTTC. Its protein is CASSIGTGVTYEQYF.

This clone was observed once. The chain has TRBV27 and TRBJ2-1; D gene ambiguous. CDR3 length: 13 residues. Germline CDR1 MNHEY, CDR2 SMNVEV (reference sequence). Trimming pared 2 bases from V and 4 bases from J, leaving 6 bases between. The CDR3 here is CASSLDLYNEQFF. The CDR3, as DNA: TGTGCCAGCAGTTTAGACCTTTACAATGAGCAGTTCTTC.

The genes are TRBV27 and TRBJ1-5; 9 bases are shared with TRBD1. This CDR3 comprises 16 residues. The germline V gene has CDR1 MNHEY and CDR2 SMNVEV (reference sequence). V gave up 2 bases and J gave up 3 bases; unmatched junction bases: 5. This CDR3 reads CASSLHGTGNNQPQHF. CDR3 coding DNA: TGTGCCAGCAGTTTACATGGGACAGGGAACAATCAGCCCCAGCATTTT.